The clone carrying this T cell receptor beta chain was seen many times. Each CDR3 protein gets one entry after TCRdb re-called the RT-PCR reads with MiXCR. The sample contains about 680,000 distinct CDR3 sequences, 14% of which appear only once. The CDR3 spans 15 residues. Germline V gives CDR1 SGHRS, CDR2 YFSETQ. The V segment lost 2 bases and the J segment 3 bases; nucleotides outside the gene matches: 8. This chain links TRBV5-1 with TRBJ2-7; 7 nucleotides align to TRBD1. The source is a female donor in good health, serving as a healthy control. The sample consisted of memory CD4+ T cells from blood. CDR3: CASSFSGTVSYEQYF. The CDR3, as DNA: TGCGCCAGCAGCTTCTCCGGGACAGTAAGCTACGAGCAGTACTTC.